These 8 T cell receptor beta chains were sequenced from one sample in a study of CD8 T cells in Susac syndrome. Reverse transcription of roughly 0.5 to 1 ug RNA was carried out with random hexamers. MiXCR, applied by TCRdb to the immunoSEQ multiplex PCR reads, yields one record per CDR3 protein. This table holds 95,000 to 150,000 distinct CDR3 sequences, roughly 94% found once. The sample comprised CD8+ T cells from PBMCs. All receptors derive from a human donor with Susac syndrome.

The chain links TRBV9 to TRBJ1-2; D gene unclear. Per the germline V gene, CDR1 is SGDLS and CDR2 is YYNGEE. The CDR3 is 14 amino acids. V lost 0 bases to trimming and J lost 3 bases, with 9 bases between them. The CDR3 is CASSVEVSDYGYTF. The CDR3 DNA reads TGTGCCAGCAGCGTAGAGGTCAGTGACTATGGCTACACCTTC.

This chain joins TRBV12-3 or TRBV12-4 and TRBJ2-2; D may correspond to TRBD1 or TRBD2 (5 bases each). Deletions cut 5 bases from V and 5 bases from J, with 15 bases between. CDR3 length: 15 amino acids. CDR3 loop: CASSPGTHGTGELFF. In nucleotides, the CDR3 is TGTGCCAGCAGTCCCGGGACCCACGGAACCGGGGAGCTGTTTTTT.

The chain uses TRBV11-2 and TRBJ2-7; the match to TRBD2 covers 10 bases. The CDR3 length is 15 residues. In germline, CDR1 is SGHAT, CDR2 FQNNGV. V trimming: 5 bases; J trimming: 0 bases; junction bases outside the gene matches: 4. The CDR3 loop reads CASSIGLADSYEQYF. CDR3 in DNA: TGTGCCAGCAGCATTGGACTAGCGGACTCCTACGAGCAGTACTTC.

The V and J genes are TRBV27 and TRBJ1-2; TRBD1 aligns across 7 bases. The V gene's germline CDR1 is MNHEY and CDR2 SMNVEV (reference sequence). The V segment lost 6 bases and the J segment 6 bases; nucleotides outside the gene matches: 4. This CDR3 has 12 amino acids. The CDR3 DNA is TGTGCCAGCAGGGTGACAGGGCATGGCTACACCTTC. Translation: CASRVTGHGYTF.

This rearrangement joins TRBV5-1 to TRBJ2-5; no clear D. The CDR3 extends over 13 amino acids. V lost 6 bases, J lost 1 base, and 10 bases lay in between. Germline V CDR1 and CDR2: SGHRS, YFSETQ. CDR3 bases: TGCGCCAGCACCTCCGCCCTCCAAGAGACCCAGTACTTC. This codes for CASTSALQETQYF.

This chain connects TRBV27 to TRBJ2-7; no clear D. The CDR3 consists of 14 residues. Germline CDR1 MNHEY, CDR2 SMNVEV (reference sequence). Trimming took off 3 bases at V and 2 bases at J, with 11 bases between the two ends. The CDR3 here is CASSFELKPYEQYF. CDR3 in DNA: TGTGCCAGCAGTTTCGAGCTTAAGCCCTACGAGCAGTACTTC.

In this sample, this clonotype turned up once. This chain joins TRBV5-4 and TRBJ2-5; D may be TRBD1 or TRBD2 (6 bases each). The V end was cut by 2 bases, the J end by 3 bases, with 11 bases between. CDR3 length: 14 amino acids. Germline CDR1 reads SGHNT; CDR2 reads YYREEE (reference sequence). The CDR3 DNA sequence: TGTGCCAGCAGCTTATGGGGGGCTGAAGAGACCCAGTACTTC. It codes for CASSLWGAEETQYF.

A remark on this clonotype: The junction and the germline gene differ at one end; a read error may be behind it. The chain combines TRBV5-6 with TRBJ2-7; TRBD1 aligns across 7 bases. This CDR3 has 13 amino acids. Germline values: CDR1 SGHDT, CDR2 YYEEEE. CDR3 bases: TGTGCCAACAGCTTCGGACAGGCCTACGAGCAGTACTTC. Protein: CANSFGQAYEQYF.